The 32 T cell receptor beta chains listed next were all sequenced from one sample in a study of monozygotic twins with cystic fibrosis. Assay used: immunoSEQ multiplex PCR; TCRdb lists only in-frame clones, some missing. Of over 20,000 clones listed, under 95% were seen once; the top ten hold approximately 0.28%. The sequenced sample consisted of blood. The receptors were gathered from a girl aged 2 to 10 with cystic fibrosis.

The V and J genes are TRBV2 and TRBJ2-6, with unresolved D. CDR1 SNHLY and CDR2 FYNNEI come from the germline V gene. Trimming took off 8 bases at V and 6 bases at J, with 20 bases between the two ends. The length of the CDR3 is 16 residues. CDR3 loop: CASLESPRNTANVLTF. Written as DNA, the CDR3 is TGTGCCAGCCTAGAGAGTCCAAGGAATACGGCCAACGTCCTGACTTTC.

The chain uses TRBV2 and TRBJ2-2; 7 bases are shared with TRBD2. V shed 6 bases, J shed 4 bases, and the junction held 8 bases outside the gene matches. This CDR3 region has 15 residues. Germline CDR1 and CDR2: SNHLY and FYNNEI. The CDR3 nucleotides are TGTGCCAGCAGAGTATGGGGGGAGGGCACCGGGGAGCTGTTTTTT. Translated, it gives CASRVWGEGTGELFF.

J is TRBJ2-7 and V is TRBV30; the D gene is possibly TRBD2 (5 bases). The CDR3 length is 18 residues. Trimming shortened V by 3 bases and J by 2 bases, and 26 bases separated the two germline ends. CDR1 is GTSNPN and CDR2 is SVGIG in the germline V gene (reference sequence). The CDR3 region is CAWRPHPLDFLYPYEQYF. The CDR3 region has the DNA TGTGCCTGGAGGCCCCACCCGTTGGACTTTCTTTACCCCTACGAGCAGTACTTC. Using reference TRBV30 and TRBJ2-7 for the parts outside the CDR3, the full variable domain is SQTIHQWPATLVQPVGSPLSLECTVEGTSNPNLYWYRQAAGRGLQLLFYSVGIGQISSEVPQNLSASRPQDRQFILSSKKLLLSDSGFYLCAWRPHPLDFLYPYEQYFGPGTRLTVT.

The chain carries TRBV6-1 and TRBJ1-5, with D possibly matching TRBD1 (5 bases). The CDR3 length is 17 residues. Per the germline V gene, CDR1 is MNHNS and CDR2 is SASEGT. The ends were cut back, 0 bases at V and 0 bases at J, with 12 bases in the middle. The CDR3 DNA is TGTGCCAGCAGTGAAGCGCTGGGGGGTCGTAGCAATCAGCCCCAGCATTTT. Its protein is CASSEALGGRSNQPQHF.

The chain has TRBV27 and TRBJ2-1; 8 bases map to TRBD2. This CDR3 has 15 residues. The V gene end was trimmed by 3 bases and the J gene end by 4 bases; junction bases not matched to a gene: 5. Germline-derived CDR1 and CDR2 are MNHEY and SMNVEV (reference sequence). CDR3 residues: CASSLGLGAYNEQFF. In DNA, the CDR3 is TGTGCCAGCAGTTTGGGACTAGGGGCTTACAATGAGCAGTTCTTC.

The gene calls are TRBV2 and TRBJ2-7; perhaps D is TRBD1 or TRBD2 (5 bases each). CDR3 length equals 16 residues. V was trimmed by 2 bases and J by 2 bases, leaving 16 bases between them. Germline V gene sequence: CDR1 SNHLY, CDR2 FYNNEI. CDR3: CASSEFPRDPPYEQYF. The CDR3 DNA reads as TGTGCCAGCAGTGAATTTCCTCGGGACCCCCCCTACGAGCAGTACTTC.

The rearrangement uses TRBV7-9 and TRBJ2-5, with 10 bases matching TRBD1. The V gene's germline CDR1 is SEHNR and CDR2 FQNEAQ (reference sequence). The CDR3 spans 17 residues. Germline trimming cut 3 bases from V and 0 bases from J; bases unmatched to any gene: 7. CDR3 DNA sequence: TGTGCCAGCAGCTTCCGCGAGGACAGGGGGGACCAAGAGACCCAGTACTTC. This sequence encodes CASSFREDRGDQETQYF.

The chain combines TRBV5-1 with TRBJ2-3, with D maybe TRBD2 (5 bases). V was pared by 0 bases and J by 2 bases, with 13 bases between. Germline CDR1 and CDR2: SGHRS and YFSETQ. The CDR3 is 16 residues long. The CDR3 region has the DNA TGCGCCAGCAGCTTGGCCCTAGGTAGCGTCACAGATACGCAGTATTTT. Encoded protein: CASSLALGSVTDTQYF.

The CDR3 protein is CASGFFLGGSGYGYTF. CDR3 nucleotides: TGTGCTAGTGGTTTTTTTTTAGGGGGGTCTGGCTATGGCTACACCTTC. This chain connects TRBV12-5 to TRBJ1-2; D perhaps matches TRBD1 (6 bases). The germline gives CDR1 LGHNT, CDR2 FRNRAP. V was shortened by 3 bases and J by 4 bases, with 18 bases between the two germline ends. This CDR3 comprises 16 residues.

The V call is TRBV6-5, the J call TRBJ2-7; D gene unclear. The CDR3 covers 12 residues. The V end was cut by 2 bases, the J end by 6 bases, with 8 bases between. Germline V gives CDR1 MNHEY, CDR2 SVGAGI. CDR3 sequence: CASSYNLREQYF. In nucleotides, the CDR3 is TGTGCCAGCAGTTACAATTTGCGCGAGCAGTACTTC.

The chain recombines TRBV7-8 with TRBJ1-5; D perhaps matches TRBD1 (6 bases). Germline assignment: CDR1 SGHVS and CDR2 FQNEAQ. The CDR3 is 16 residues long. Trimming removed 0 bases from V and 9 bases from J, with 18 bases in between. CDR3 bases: TGTGCCAGCAGCTTAGCAGACAGGAGCCTCCTCTTGCCCCAGCATTTT. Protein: CASSLADRSLLLPQHF.

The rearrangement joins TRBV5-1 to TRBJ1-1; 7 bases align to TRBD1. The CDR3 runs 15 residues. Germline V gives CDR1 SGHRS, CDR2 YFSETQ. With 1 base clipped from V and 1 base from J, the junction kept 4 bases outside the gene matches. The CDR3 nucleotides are TGCGCCAGCAGCTTGTGGGCAGGGGGGAACACTGAAGCTTTCTTT. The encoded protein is CASSLWAGGNTEAFF.

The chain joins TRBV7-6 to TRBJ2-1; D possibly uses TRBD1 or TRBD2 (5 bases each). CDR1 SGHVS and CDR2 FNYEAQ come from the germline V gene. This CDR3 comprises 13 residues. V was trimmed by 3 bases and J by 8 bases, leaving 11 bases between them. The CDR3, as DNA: TGTGCCAGCAGCTTGGGGGTAATCGATGAGCAGTTCTTC. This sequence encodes CASSLGVIDEQFF.

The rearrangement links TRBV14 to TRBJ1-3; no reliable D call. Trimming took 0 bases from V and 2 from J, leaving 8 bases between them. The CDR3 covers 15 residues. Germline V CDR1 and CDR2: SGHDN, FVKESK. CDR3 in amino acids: CASSQDSYTGNTIYF. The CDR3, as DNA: TGTGCCAGCAGCCAAGATTCGTACACTGGAAACACCATATATTTT.

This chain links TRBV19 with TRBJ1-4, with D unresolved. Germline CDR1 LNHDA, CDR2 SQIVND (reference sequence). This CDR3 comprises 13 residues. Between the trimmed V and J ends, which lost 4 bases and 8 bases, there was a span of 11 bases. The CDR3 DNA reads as TGTGCCAGTAGTACAAGGGTTCGGGAAAAACTGTTTTTT. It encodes CASSTRVREKLFF.

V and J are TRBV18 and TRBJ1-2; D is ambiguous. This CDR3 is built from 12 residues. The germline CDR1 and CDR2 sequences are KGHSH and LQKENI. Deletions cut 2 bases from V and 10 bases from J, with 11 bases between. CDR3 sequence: CASSPRRYPYTF. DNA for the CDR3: TGTGCCAGCTCACCAAGGAGGTACCCCTACACCTTC.

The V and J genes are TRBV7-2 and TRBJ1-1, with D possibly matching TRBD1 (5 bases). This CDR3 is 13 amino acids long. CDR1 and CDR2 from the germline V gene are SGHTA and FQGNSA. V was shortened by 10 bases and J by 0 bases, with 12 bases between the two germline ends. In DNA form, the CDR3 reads TGTGCCACCAAGACAGTTTTGAACACTGAAGCTTTCTTT. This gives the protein CATKTVLNTEAFF.

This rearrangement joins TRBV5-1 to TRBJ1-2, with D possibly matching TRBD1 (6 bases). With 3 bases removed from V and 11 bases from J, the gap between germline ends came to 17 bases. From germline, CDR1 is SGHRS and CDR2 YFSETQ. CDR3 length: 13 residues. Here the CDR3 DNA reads TGCGCCAGCAGCTATTTCGAGTCAGGGGAGTACACCTTC. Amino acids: CASSYFESGEYTF.

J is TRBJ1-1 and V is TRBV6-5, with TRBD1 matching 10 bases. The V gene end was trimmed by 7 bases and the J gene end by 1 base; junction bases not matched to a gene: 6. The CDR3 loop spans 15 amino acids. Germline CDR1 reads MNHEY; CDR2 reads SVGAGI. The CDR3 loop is CASISRDRGNTEAFF. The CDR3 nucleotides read TGTGCCAGCATTAGTAGGGACAGGGGGAACACTGAAGCTTTCTTT.

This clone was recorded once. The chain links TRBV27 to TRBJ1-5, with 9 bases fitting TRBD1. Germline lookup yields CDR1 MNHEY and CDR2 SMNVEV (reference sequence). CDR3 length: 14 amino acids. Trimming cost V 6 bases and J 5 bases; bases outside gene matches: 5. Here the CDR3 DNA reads TGTGCCAGCAGCGGACAGGGGTGGGATCAGCCCCAGCATTTT. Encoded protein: CASSGQGWDQPQHF.

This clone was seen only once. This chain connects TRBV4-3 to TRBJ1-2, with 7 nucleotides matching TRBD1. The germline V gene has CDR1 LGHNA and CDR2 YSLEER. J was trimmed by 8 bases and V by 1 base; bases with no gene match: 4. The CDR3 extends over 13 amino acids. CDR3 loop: CASSQGEGAGYTF. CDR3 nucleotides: TGCGCCAGCAGCCAAGGAGAGGGGGCCGGCTACACCTTC.

The CDR3: CASSRERVNTGELFF. CDR3 nucleotide sequence: TGTGCCAGTAGTAGGGAGAGGGTTAACACCGGGGAGCTGTTTTTT. The chain carries TRBV19 and TRBJ2-2, with D maybe TRBD2 (5 bases). This CDR3 comprises 15 residues. The V end lost 4 bases, the J end lost 2 bases, and 11 bases lay between the germline ends. Germline assignment: CDR1 LNHDA and CDR2 SQIVND (reference sequence).

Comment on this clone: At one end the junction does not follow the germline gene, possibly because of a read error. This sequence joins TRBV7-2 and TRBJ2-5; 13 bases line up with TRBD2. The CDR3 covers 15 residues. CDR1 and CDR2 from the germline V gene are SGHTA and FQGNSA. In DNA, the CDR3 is TGTGCCAGCAGCCCCGGGACTAGCGGGGAGGAGACCCAATACTTC. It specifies CASSPGTSGEETQYF.

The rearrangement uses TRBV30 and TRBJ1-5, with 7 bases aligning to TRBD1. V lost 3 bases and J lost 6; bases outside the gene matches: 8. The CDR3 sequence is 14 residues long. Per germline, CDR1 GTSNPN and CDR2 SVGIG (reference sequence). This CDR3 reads CAWRPQGTGQPQHF. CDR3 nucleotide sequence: TGTGCCTGGAGGCCACAGGGGACCGGTCAGCCCCAGCATTTT.

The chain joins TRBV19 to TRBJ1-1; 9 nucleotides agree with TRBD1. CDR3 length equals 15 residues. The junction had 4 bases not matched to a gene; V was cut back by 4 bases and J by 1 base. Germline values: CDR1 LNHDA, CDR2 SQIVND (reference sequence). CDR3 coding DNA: TGTGCCAGTAGTAGATTGGGACAGGGGAACACTGAAGCTTTCTTT. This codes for CASSRLGQGNTEAFF. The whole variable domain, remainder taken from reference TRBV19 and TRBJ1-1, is DGGITQSPKYLFRKEGQNVTLSCEQNLNHDAMYWYRQDPGQGLRLIYYSQIVNDFQKGDIAEGYSVSREKKESFPLTVTSAQKNPTAFYLCASSRLGQGNTEAFFGQGTRLTVV.

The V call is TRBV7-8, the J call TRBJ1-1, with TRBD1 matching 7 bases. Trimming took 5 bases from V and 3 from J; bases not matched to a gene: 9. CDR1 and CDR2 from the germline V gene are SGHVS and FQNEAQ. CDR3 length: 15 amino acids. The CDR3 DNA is TGTGCCAGCAGCACCCGACAGGGATGGTACACTGAAGCTTTCTTT. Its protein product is CASSTRQGWYTEAFF. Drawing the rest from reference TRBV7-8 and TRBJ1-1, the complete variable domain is GAGVSQSPRYKVAKRGQDVALRCDPISGHVSLFWYQQALGQGPEFLTYFQNEAQLDKSGLPSDRFFAERPEGSVSTLKIQRTQQEDSAVYLCASSTRQGWYTEAFFGQGTRLTVV.

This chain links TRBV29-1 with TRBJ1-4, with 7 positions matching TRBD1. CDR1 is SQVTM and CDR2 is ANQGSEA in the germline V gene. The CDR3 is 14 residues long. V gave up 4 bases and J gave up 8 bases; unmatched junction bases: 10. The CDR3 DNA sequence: TGCAGCGTTGTCGTCCTAGGACAGGAGGAAAAACTGTTTTTT. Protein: CSVVVLGQEEKLFF.

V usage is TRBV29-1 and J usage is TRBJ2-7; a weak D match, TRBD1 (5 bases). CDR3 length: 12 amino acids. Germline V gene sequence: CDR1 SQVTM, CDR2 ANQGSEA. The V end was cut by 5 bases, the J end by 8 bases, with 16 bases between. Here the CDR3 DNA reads TGCAGCGTTACCGACAGAAAAAGGAAGCAGTACTTC. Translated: CSVTDRKRKQYF.

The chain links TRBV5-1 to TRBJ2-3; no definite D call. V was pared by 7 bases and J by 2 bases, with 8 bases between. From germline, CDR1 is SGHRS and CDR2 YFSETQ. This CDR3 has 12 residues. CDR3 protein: CASGQDTDTQYF. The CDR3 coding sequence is TGCGCCAGCGGCCAGGACACAGATACGCAGTATTTT.

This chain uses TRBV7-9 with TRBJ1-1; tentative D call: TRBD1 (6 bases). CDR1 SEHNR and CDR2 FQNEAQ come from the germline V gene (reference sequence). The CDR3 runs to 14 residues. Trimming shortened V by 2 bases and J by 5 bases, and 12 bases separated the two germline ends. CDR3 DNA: TGTGCCAGCAGCTTAATAACAGGGAGGACTGAAGCTTTCTTT. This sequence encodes CASSLITGRTEAFF.

In nucleotides, the CDR3 is TGTGCCAGCAGCTCCCTTACTCGAGCAGGGACCTACGAGCAGTACTTC. Amino acid sequence: CASSSLTRAGTYEQYF. This rearrangement joins TRBV7-9 to TRBJ2-7, with D possibly TRBD1 on 5 matching bases. This CDR3 spans 16 amino acids. Germline V gene sequence: CDR1 SEHNR, CDR2 FQNEAQ (reference sequence). V lost 4 bases, J lost 2 bases, and 18 bases lay in between.

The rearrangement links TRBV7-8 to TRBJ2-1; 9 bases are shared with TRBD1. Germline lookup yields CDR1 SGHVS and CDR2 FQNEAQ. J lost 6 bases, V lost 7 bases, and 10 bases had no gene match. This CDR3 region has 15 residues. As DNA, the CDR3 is TGTGCCAGCACCGACTGGACAGGGGCGATCAATGAGCAGTTCTTC. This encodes CASTDWTGAINEQFF.